What follows are 8 T cell receptor beta chains derived from one specimen sequenced in a study of T cells in Graves' hyperthyroidism and ophthalmopathy. Researchers amplified the TCR beta CDR3 regions from RNA transcripts. Using the HTBI primer set, a first-round RT-PCR was run on the TCR CDR3. TCRdb re-called the multiplex PCR reads through MiXCR, storing one row per CDR3 protein. Of about 420,000 distinct CDR3 sequences in the sample, approximately 13% were seen once. Specimen: blood. The receptors stem from a woman under 30 with Graves' hyperthyroidism.

This rearrangement joins TRBV7-2 to TRBJ2-5, with TRBD2 identical over 8 bases. V shed 1 base, J shed 7 bases, and the junction held 2 bases outside the gene matches. The CDR3 totals 13 residues. In germline, CDR1 is SGHTA, CDR2 FQGNSA. Written as DNA, the CDR3 is TGTGCCAGCAGCTTAGGAGCGGGAGTGACCCAGTACTTC. Protein sequence: CASSLGAGVTQYF.

This clonotype has a count of ten or more. The CDR3 is CASSSPGTLLIYEQYF. CDR3 nucleotides: TGTGCCAGCAGTTCCCCCGGGACACTTTTAATTTACGAGCAGTACTTC. The chain couples TRBV28 to TRBJ2-7; D perhaps matches TRBD1 (6 bases). V lost 4 bases and J 4 bases, leaving 20 bases between the germline ends. The CDR3 consists of 16 residues. Germline V gives CDR1 MDHEN, CDR2 SYDVKM.

With respect to this clonotype: Germline and junction disagree at one end, which may indicate a read error. This chain links TRBV5-5 with TRBJ2-5; no clear D. Germline V gene data show CDR1 as SGHKS and CDR2 as YYEKEE (reference sequence). The CDR3 contains 14 residues. In DNA form, the CDR3 reads TGTGCCAGCAGCTTGGTAACGGCTCAAGAGGCCCAGTACTTC. Translating gives CASSLVTAQEAQYF.

Only a few counts were recorded for this clonotype. A much bigger clone sits one base away, suggesting this may be a read error. This chain joins TRBV12-5 and TRBJ2-1; 8 bases are a match to TRBD2. Looked up from germline, CDR1 is LGHNT and CDR2 is FRNRAP. This CDR3 has 17 amino acids. Here the CDR3 DNA reads TGTGTTAGTGGTTTGTTTATAGCGGGAAGCTCCTACAATGAGCAGTTCTTC. This codes for CVSGLFIAGSSYNEQFF.

This clonotype was recorded at least ten times. This rearrangement joins TRBV30 to TRBJ1-5; D unclear. Trimming removed 2 bases at V and 3 bases at J, with 11 bases between. Germline V gene data show CDR1 as GTSNPN and CDR2 as SVGIG (reference sequence). CDR3 size: 14 residues. Here the CDR3 reads CAWSRVGVNQPQHF. CDR3 DNA: TGTGCCTGGAGTCGGGTTGGGGTCAATCAGCCCCAGCATTTT.

This clonotype showed up just a few times. The J gene is TRBJ2-2, the V gene TRBV4-3; a possible D gene is TRBD2 (6 bases). There are 13 residues in the CDR3. The V end lost 1 base, the J end lost 7 bases, and 7 bases lay between the germline ends. Germline-derived CDR1 and CDR2 are LGHNA and YSLEER. CDR3 sequence reads: CASSQVGGGELFF. As DNA, the CDR3 is TGCGCCAGCAGCCAAGTCGGGGGCGGGGAGCTGTTTTTT.

The CDR3, as DNA: TGCAGCGTTACTGCCACCGGGGAGCTGTTTTTT. Translated: CSVTATGELFF. V gene TRBV29-1 combines with J gene TRBJ2-2; D is ambiguous. Trimming took 5 bases from V and 4 from J, leaving 5 bases between them. The germline V gene encodes CDR1 SQVTM and CDR2 ANQGSEA. CDR3 length: 11 amino acids.

This clonotype appeared a few times. V is TRBV30 and J is TRBJ2-3, with TRBD1 as a possible D gene (6 bases). The CDR3 has 12 amino acids. Trimming shortened V by 0 bases and J by 6 bases, and 7 bases separated the two germline ends. The germline gives CDR1 GTSNPN, CDR2 SVGIG (reference sequence). In DNA, the CDR3 is TGTGCCTGGAGTGTGCAGGGGGATACGCAGTATTTT. Its protein product is CAWSVQGDTQYF.